What follows are 20 T cell receptor beta chains derived from one specimen sequenced in a study of blood T cell repertoires in COVID-19 (TCRdb year 2020). The library was made by the immunoSEQ multiplex PCR assay. The table comes from immuneACCESS by way of TCRdb, which keeps in-frame sequences with V and J called. Part of the clones is missing from these tables; in studies checked, under half for an unresolved V gene and the rest for unknown reasons. Within this sample are under 95,000 clones, with over 80% of them counted one time only. 30% to 35% of the sample goes to the ten largest clones. Material: peripheral blood. These receptors originate from a woman at least 80 years old with active or convalescent COVID-19.

V usage is TRBV27 and J usage is TRBJ2-1, with 8 bases matching TRBD2. The CDR3 contains 18 residues. The V and J ends lost 1 base and 1 base, in that order; junction bases with no gene match: 9. Germline V lookup: CDR1 MNHEY, CDR2 SMNVEV (reference sequence). The CDR3 loop is CASSLLTSGSKSYNEQFF. The CDR3, as DNA: TGTGCCAGCAGTTTATTAACTAGCGGCAGTAAGTCCTACAATGAGCAGTTCTTC.

The gene calls are TRBV4-3 and TRBJ2-5, with 7 bases matching TRBD1. This CDR3 has 16 residues. V lost 0 bases to trimming and J lost 5 bases; unmatched junction nucleotides: 9. Germline lookup yields CDR1 LGHNA and CDR2 YSLEER. The CDR3 DNA is TGCGCCAGCAGCCAAGATGTAGGCAGGGGGTTGGAGACCCAGTACTTC. Translation gives CASSQDVGRGLETQYF.

There are a few counts of this clone. The chain joins TRBV5-1 to TRBJ2-5, with 8 nucleotides matching TRBD1. Trimming removed 0 bases from V and 7 bases from J; junction bases left unmatched: 8. The germline V gene encodes CDR1 SGHRS and CDR2 YFSETQ. The CDR3 spans 15 residues. The CDR3 nucleotides are TGCGCCAGCAGCTTGGGGACAGGGTTTATCGGGACCCAGTACTTC. Its translation: CASSLGTGFIGTQYF.

This sequence joins TRBV5-5 and TRBJ1-1, with D hard to call. Trimming left V 4 bases short and J 5 bases short, with 15 bases between. CDR1 SGHKS and CDR2 YYEKEE come from the germline V gene (reference sequence). The CDR3 consists of 14 residues. This CDR3 reads CASSVWSGVTEAFF. CDR3 coding DNA: TGTGCCAGCAGCGTTTGGAGCGGGGTTACTGAAGCTTTCTTT. The whole variable domain, filled in from reference TRBV5-5 and TRBJ1-1, reads DAGVTQSPTHLIKTRGQQVTLRCSPISGHKSVSWYQQVLGQGPQFIFQYYEKEERGRGNFPDRFSARQFPNYSSELNVNALLLGDSALYLCASSVWSGVTEAFFGQGTRLTVV.

The chain couples TRBV5-1 to TRBJ2-5; D is possibly TRBD1 (5 bases). CDR3 size: 14 residues. Germline CDR1 is SGHRS and CDR2 is YFSETQ. Trimming pared 5 bases from V and 5 bases from J, leaving 16 bases between. The CDR3 DNA is TGCGCCAGCAGGAGGCGCCAGGGTTCGGAGACCCAGTACTTC. As protein: CASRRRQGSETQYF. Looking up the rest from reference TRBV5-1 and TRBJ2-5 gives the full variable domain: KAGVTQTPRYLIKTRGQQVTLSCSPISGHRSVSWYQQTPGQGLQFLFEYFSETQRNKGNFPGRFSGRQFSNSRSEMNVSTLELGDSALYLCASRRRQGSETQYFGPGTRLLVL.

The chain recombines TRBV19 with TRBJ2-7; 10 bases match TRBD1. Germline V lookup: CDR1 LNHDA, CDR2 SQIVND (reference sequence). The CDR3 covers 14 residues. V trimming: 5 bases; J trimming: 6 bases; junction bases outside the gene matches: 7. CDR3 nucleotide sequence: TGTGCCAGTAGTCCAAGACAGGGGGCCAGCGAGCAGTACTTC. Translation: CASSPRQGASEQYF. The whole variable domain, remainder taken from reference TRBV19 and TRBJ2-7, is DGGITQSPKYLFRKEGQNVTLSCEQNLNHDAMYWYRQDPGQGLRLIYYSQIVNDFQKGDIAEGYSVSREKKESFPLTVTSAQKNPTAFYLCASSPRQGASEQYFGPGTRLTVT.

The genes are TRBV6-1 and TRBJ2-7; D unclear. Germline values: CDR1 MNHNS, CDR2 SASEGT. CDR3 length: 13 residues. Trimming took off 2 bases at V and 0 bases at J, with 5 bases between the two ends. CDR3 region: CASSESVSYEQYF. In nucleotides, the CDR3 is TGTGCCAGCAGTGAATCTGTCTCCTACGAGCAGTACTTC.

The chain joins TRBV18 to TRBJ2-5; D uncertain. The CDR3 is 11 residues long. In germline, CDR1 is KGHSH, CDR2 LQKENI. Between the trimmed V and J ends, which lost 3 bases and 5 bases, there was a span of 4 bases. The CDR3 loop is CASSPEETQYF. In DNA form, the CDR3 reads TGTGCCAGCTCACCGGAGGAGACCCAGTACTTC. Full variable domain (rest looked up from reference TRBV18 and TRBJ2-5): NAGVMQNPRHLVRRRGQEARLRCSPMKGHSHVYWYRQLPEEGLKFMVYLQKENIIDESGMPKERFSAEFPKEGPSILRIQQVVRGDSAAYFCASSPEETQYFGPGTRLLVL.

J is TRBJ1-2 and V is TRBV9; weak D call: TRBD1 (5 bases). The CDR3 sequence is 15 residues long. Germline-derived CDR1 and CDR2 are SGDLS and YYNGEE. Trimming took off 0 bases at V and 7 bases at J, with 16 bases between the two ends. The CDR3: CASSVAGGLGGGYTF. CDR3 DNA sequence: TGTGCCAGCAGCGTAGCGGGAGGCCTTGGGGGTGGCTACACCTTC.

The chain recombines TRBV29-1 with TRBJ1-2; unclear D gene. This CDR3 is built from 14 residues. CDR1 SQVTM and CDR2 ANQGSEA come from the germline V gene. The V end was cut by 8 bases, the J end by 0 bases, with 16 bases between. CDR3: CSSAGSQSNYGYTF. The CDR3, as DNA: TGCAGCTCAGCGGGATCCCAGTCTAACTATGGCTACACCTTC.

In DNA, the CDR3 is TGTGCCAGCAGTGACAGGGTAGTCAAGTATTTT. Its protein is CASSDRVVKYF. The rearrangement joins TRBV6-6 to TRBJ2-3, with 7 bases aligning to TRBD1. This CDR3 spans 11 amino acids. The trim removed 5 bases at V and 13 bases at J, leaving 6 bases unmatched. Germline V lookup: CDR1 MNHNY, CDR2 SVGAGI (reference sequence).

The V call is TRBV15, the J call TRBJ2-5, with a tentative D call TRBD1 (6 bases). CDR1 and CDR2 (germline): LNHNV, YYDKDF (reference sequence). With 5 bases removed from V and 4 bases from J, the gap between germline ends came to 20 bases. The CDR3 length is 16 residues. The CDR3 region is CATSAQGSPQGETQYF. The CDR3 DNA reads as TGTGCCACCAGCGCCCAGGGGTCCCCTCAAGGAGAGACCCAGTACTTC.

V and J are TRBV19 and TRBJ1-5; D is perhaps TRBD1 (6 bases). V shed 0 bases and J shed 2 bases, with 17 bases lying between them. The germline CDR1 and CDR2 sequences are LNHDA and SQIVND (reference sequence). The CDR3 extends over 18 amino acids. CDR3 nucleotide sequence: TGTGCCAGTAGTATAGATCTATTTTTGGGGGCCGGCAATCAGCCCCAGCATTTT. This gives the protein CASSIDLFLGAGNQPQHF.

The chain joins TRBV2 to TRBJ1-4; TRBD1 matches 9 bases. V lost 4 bases, J lost 7 bases, and 7 bases stayed unmatched. CDR1 is SNHLY, CDR2 FYNNEI, per germline. The CDR3 totals 15 residues. The CDR3 here is CASSVRGQGSEKLFF. As DNA, the CDR3 is TGTGCCAGCAGTGTCCGGGGACAGGGAAGTGAAAAACTGTTTTTT.

The gene calls are TRBV28 and TRBJ1-1, with D unclear. Trimming cost V 3 bases and J 6 bases, with 5 bases left between them. CDR1 is MDHEN and CDR2 is SYDVKM in the germline V gene. This CDR3 contains 11 residues. CDR3 nucleotide sequence: TGTGCCAGCAGTTTTTTCGCTGAAGCTTTCTTT. This sequence encodes CASSFFAEAFF.

This chain connects TRBV5-1 to TRBJ1-2, with D possibly TRBD1 on 5 matching bases. This CDR3 contains 15 residues. Trimming stripped 0 bases from V and 4 bases from J, with 13 bases between. Per the germline V gene, CDR1 is SGHRS and CDR2 is YFSETQ. The CDR3 reads CASSLARGSIYGYTF. The CDR3 nucleotides read TGCGCCAGCAGCTTGGCCCGGGGGAGTATCTATGGCTACACCTTC.

The rearrangement joins TRBV30 to TRBJ1-2, with D hard to call. Per the germline V gene, CDR1 is GTSNPN and CDR2 is SVGIG (reference sequence). Trimming left V 5 bases short and J 5 bases short, with 9 bases between. The length of the CDR3 is 11 residues. CDR3 coding DNA: TGTGCCTGGGGGGTGAGTTATGGCTACACCTTC. Translating gives CAWGVSYGYTF.

In its sample, this clone was seen once. The J gene is TRBJ1-6, the V gene TRBV11-2; 8 bases agree with TRBD1. The V segment lost 5 bases and the J segment 9 bases; nucleotides outside the gene matches: 9. Per germline, CDR1 SGHAT and CDR2 FQNNGV. The CDR3 runs to 15 residues. The CDR3 DNA reads TGTGCCAGCAGCCATGGACAGGGAGGGATTTCACCCCTCCACTTT. This encodes CASSHGQGGISPLHF.

V is TRBV7-9 and J is TRBJ2-2; 8 nucleotides line up with TRBD2. The CDR3 runs 19 residues. Germline CDR1 reads SEHNR; CDR2 reads FQNEAQ (reference sequence). V was pared by 4 bases and J by 7 bases, with 20 bases of the junction left unmatched. CDR3 protein: CASSSYPLTSGGYGGELFF. DNA of the CDR3: TGTGCCAGCAGCTCCTATCCACTGACCTCGGGGGGGTATGGCGGGGAGCTGTTTTTT.

The rearrangement joins TRBV7-2 to TRBJ1-6, with D perhaps matching TRBD1 (5 bases). V lost 3 bases and J 3 bases, leaving 12 bases between the germline ends. Germline V lookup: CDR1 SGHTA, CDR2 FQGNSA. This CDR3 region has 16 residues. The CDR3 loop reads CASSLDRQGYNSPLHF. CDR3 coding DNA: TGTGCCAGCAGCTTGGATCGGCAGGGCTATAATTCACCCCTCCACTTT. The full variable domain, with the rest looked up from reference TRBV7-2 and TRBJ1-6, is GAGVSQSPSNKVTEKGKDVELRCDPISGHTALYWYRQSLGQGLEFLIYFQGNSAPDKSGLPSDRFSAERTGGSVSTLTIQRTQQEDSAVYLCASSLDRQGYNSPLHFGNGTRLTVT.